Included here is one T cell receptor (beta chain) sequence, with context. Trimming took 6 bases from V and 0 from J, leaving 12 bases between them. CDR3 length equals 13 residues. Germline CDR1 is DFQATT and CDR2 is SNEGSKA (reference sequence). RNA, at roughly 0.45 to 1 ug, was reverse transcribed with random hexamers. MiXCR, run by TCRdb on the immunoSEQ multiplex PCR reads, gives a single entry per CDR3 protein. The sample has over 350,000 distinct CDR3 sequences; approximately 85% are singletons. This sample was included in a study of CD8 T cells in Susac syndrome. Material for sequencing was CD8+ T cells from PBMCs. The chain links TRBV20-1 to TRBJ2-7, with a weak D call TRBD2 (5 bases). The clonotype was recovered from a human donor with multiple sclerosis. Here the CDR3 DNA reads TGCAGTGCCCCGAGCGGAGGCTCCTACGAGCAGTACTTC. Amino acid sequence: CSAPSGGSYEQYF.